This entry describes one T cell receptor beta chain. Patients at the Seattle site were enrolled during active infection and followed longitudinally. CDR3 size: 17 residues. Trimming left V 1 base short and J 0 bases short, with 13 bases between. Germline lookup yields CDR1 LGHDT and CDR2 YNNKEL (reference sequence). The data were taken from a study of blood T cell repertoires in COVID-19. Only in-frame clones appear in the TCRdb table, and some are missing; sequencing was by immunoSEQ multiplex PCR. The sample shows roughly 200,000 clones, 94% of them seen only once. The chain couples TRBV3-1 (or the pseudogene TRBV3-2) to TRBJ1-3; no reliable D call. The sequenced material came from peripheral blood. The TCR originated in a man aged 25 to 45 with COVID-19, enrolled during active disease. In DNA form, the CDR3 reads TGTGCCAGCAGCCAAGTGCGGCAGTCACCCTCTGGAAACACCATATATTTT. This encodes CASSQVRQSPSGNTIYF.